These 17 T cell receptor beta chains originate from one sample sequenced in a study of T-cell reconstitution after alpha-beta-depleted transplantation in children. Unique molecular identifiers were used to barcode this TCRbeta library. TCRdb processed the PCR reads anew with MiXCR; each CDR3 protein has one entry. Altogether about 580,000 distinct CDR3 sequences are present, 23% being singletons, with the ten largest covering roughly an eighth. The material sequenced was PBMCs, mostly from graft donor cells, taken 360 days after TCRalphabeta/CD19-depleted stem cell transplant. These TCRs come from a boy less than two years old who had a stem cell transplant for acute myeloid leukemia, so the T cells may come from the graft donor.

This clonotype appeared many times. The rearrangement uses TRBV20-1 and TRBJ2-5; no clear D. The germline V and J ends were trimmed by 7 bases and 5 bases, with 8 bases remaining between them. This CDR3 is 10 amino acids long. The germline gives CDR1 DFQATT, CDR2 SNEGSKA (reference sequence). Here the CDR3 reads CSGSRETQYF. CDR3 nucleotide sequence: TGCAGTGGTTCCAGGGAGACCCAGTACTTC.

The chain carries TRBV7-2 and TRBJ2-3, with TRBD1 as a possible D gene (7 bases). This CDR3 contains 17 residues. CDR1 SGHTA and CDR2 FQGNSA come from the germline V gene. V was clipped by 5 bases and J by 4 bases, with 22 bases between them. DNA for the CDR3: TGTGCCAGCAGCGGGGCAGGGGGACTCCTGGACGCAGATACGCAGTATTTT. This translates into CASSGAGGLLDADTQYF.

The chain combines TRBV6-1 with TRBJ2-3; a possible D gene is TRBD2 (6 bases). The germline CDR1 and CDR2 sequences are MNHNS and SASEGT. The CDR3 has 17 amino acids. Trimming took off 8 bases at V and 0 bases at J, with 21 bases between the two ends. Here the CDR3 reads CASGSGRGTPSTDTQYF. The CDR3 DNA sequence: TGTGCCAGCGGGTCTGGGCGGGGTACTCCTAGCACAGATACGCAGTATTTT.

Only a few counts were recorded for this clonotype. The rearrangement uses TRBV20-1 and TRBJ1-5; D might be TRBD1 (6 bases). The CDR3 is 13 residues long. Germline V CDR1 and CDR2: DFQATT, SNEGSKA (reference sequence). With 5 bases removed from V and 3 bases from J, the gap between germline ends came to 11 bases. The CDR3 loop reads CSAPTGHNQPQHF. The CDR3 region has the DNA TGCAGTGCTCCCACAGGGCACAATCAGCCCCAGCATTTT.

This clonotype was seen at least ten times. The chain joins TRBV24-1 to TRBJ1-1; 10 bases are a match to TRBD1. V trimming: 6 bases; J trimming: 8 bases; junction bases outside the gene matches: 8. The CDR3 covers 14 residues. CDR1 and CDR2 (germline): KGHDR, SFDVKD. CDR3 protein: CATSSGRDRGEAFF. DNA for the CDR3: TGTGCCACCAGTTCTGGCCGGGACAGGGGAGAAGCTTTCTTT.

In regard to this clonotype: At one boundary the junction diverges from the germline segment, which might be a read error. J is TRBJ2-3 and V is TRBV20-1; 7 bases align to TRBD1. The germline gives CDR1 DFQATT, CDR2 SNEGSKA (reference sequence). The CDR3 contains 16 residues. The CDR3 is CCARPRATGRTDTQYF. The CDR3, as DNA: TGCTGTGCTAGACCCCGAGCGACAGGGAGAACAGATACGCAGTATTTT.

This clonotype has ten or more counts. The chain links TRBV6-5 to TRBJ1-5; TRBD1 might be the D (5 bases). From germline, CDR1 is MNHEY and CDR2 SVGAGI. The V and J ends lost 6 bases and 5 bases respectively, with 20 bases between them. CDR3 length: 16 residues. CDR3 sequence (DNA): TGTGCCAGCAGCCCGACTTCGGAGGGGCCTTATCAGCCCCAGCATTTT. Encoded protein: CASSPTSEGPYQPQHF.

The CDR3 loop is CASGLAPRGEQFF. Written as DNA, the CDR3 is TGTGCTAGTGGTTTGGCCCCCCGCGGTGAGCAGTTCTTC. This sequence joins TRBV12-5 and TRBJ2-1; no definite D call. V lost 1 base, J lost 9 bases, and 10 bases lay in between. From germline, CDR1 is LGHNT and CDR2 FRNRAP. The CDR3 extends over 13 amino acids. Based on the CDR3 plus reference TRBV12-5 and TRBJ2-1, the full variable domain is DARVTQTPRHKVTEMGQEVTMRCQPILGHNTVFWYRQTMMQGLELLAYFRNRAPLDDSGMPKDRFSAEMPDATLATLKIQPSEPRDSAVYFCASGLAPRGEQFFGPGTRLTVL.

This clonotype has at least ten counts. V usage is TRBV4-2 and J usage is TRBJ2-1, with a tentative D call TRBD1 (5 bases). From germline, CDR1 is LGHNA and CDR2 YNFKEQ. There are 13 residues in the CDR3. V lost 0 bases and J 14 bases, leaving 14 bases between the germline ends. The CDR3 sequence is CASSQEGLEQEFF. The DNA for the CDR3 is TGTGCCAGCAGCCAAGAGGGATTGGAACAGGAGTTCTTC.

This clonotype came up many times. This CDR3 reads CATSEAGGPSIKQFF. The CDR3 DNA reads TGTGCCACCAGTGAAGCGGGGGGGCCGTCTATAAAGCAGTTCTTC. The rearrangement uses TRBV24-1 and TRBJ2-1, with 10 bases that match TRBD2. The CDR3 sequence is 15 residues long. CDR1 and CDR2 (germline): KGHDR, SFDVKD. Trimming removed 4 bases from V and 11 bases from J; junction bases left unmatched: 10.

This clonotype appeared many times. The chain carries TRBV11-2 and TRBJ2-7; D gene uncertain. The ends were cut back, 1 base at V and 0 bases at J, with 7 bases in the middle. The CDR3 extends over 14 amino acids. CDR1 SGHAT and CDR2 FQNNGV come from the germline V gene. As DNA, the CDR3 is TGTGCCAGCAGCTTAGTGTTGAGCTCCTACGAGCAGTACGTC. Its translation: CASSLVLSSYEQYV.

This clonotype has a count of ten or more. This rearrangement joins TRBV7-8 to TRBJ2-1, with 7 bases matching TRBD1. Per germline, CDR1 SGHVS and CDR2 FQNEAQ. V was clipped by 1 base and J by 5 bases; unmatched bases: 5. The CDR3 has 15 residues. The CDR3, as DNA: TGTGCCAGCAGCTTAGTCGACAGGGCCCACAATGAGCAGTTCTTC. It specifies CASSLVDRAHNEQFF.

The chain combines TRBV7-9 with TRBJ1-6, with 11 nucleotides matching TRBD1. The V segment lost 5 bases and the J segment 10 bases; nucleotides outside the gene matches: 4. Germline CDR1 is SEHNR and CDR2 is FQNEAQ (reference sequence). The CDR3 covers 14 residues. CDR3 in DNA: TGTGCCAGCAGCCCAGGGACAGGGGGGTCACCCCTCCACTTT. Protein sequence: CASSPGTGGSPLHF.

This clonotype was detected ten times or more. The rearrangement uses TRBV28 and TRBJ2-7; maybe TRBD1 (5 bases). The CDR3 loop spans 15 amino acids. The V and J ends lost 3 bases and 0 bases respectively, with 12 bases between them. Germline V CDR1 and CDR2: MDHEN, SYDVKM. CDR3 region: CASSFGQGSSYEQYV. For the CDR3, the DNA is TGTGCCAGCAGTTTCGGGCAGGGAAGCTCCTACGAGCAGTACGTC.

The CDR3 here is CASSRYFSGGAAYNEQFF. Here the CDR3 DNA reads TGTGCCAGCAGCCGATATTTTAGCGGGGGGGCCGCCTACAATGAGCAGTTCTTC. The V and J genes are TRBV14 and TRBJ2-1; 11 bases are shared with TRBD2. The germline V gene encodes CDR1 SGHDN and CDR2 FVKESK. The V and J ends lost 4 bases and 2 bases, in that order; junction bases with no gene match: 10. The CDR3 is made up of 18 amino acids.

The genes are TRBV11-2 and TRBJ2-1; D is undetermined. From germline, CDR1 is SGHAT and CDR2 FQNNGV. The CDR3 has 15 residues. Trimming removed 0 bases from V and 4 bases from J, with 10 bases in between. This CDR3 reads CASSLEGKIYNEQFF. DNA for the CDR3: TGTGCCAGCAGCTTAGAGGGAAAGATTTACAATGAGCAGTTCTTC.

The CDR3 coding sequence is TGCGCCAGTCGGTGGGGCGGGGGGGCCGGTTACGAGCAGTACGTC. Amino acids: CASRWGGGAGYEQYV. The chain joins TRBV10-2 to TRBJ2-7; 9 positions match TRBD2. Trimming at V came to 9 bases and at J to 4 bases, leaving 13 bases not matched to a gene. CDR1 is WSHSY and CDR2 is SAAADI in the germline V gene. The CDR3 contains 15 residues.